A single sample gave rise to the 26 T cell receptor beta chains below, sequenced in a study of T cell changes during pregnancy in multiple sclerosis. TCRdb keeps only in-frame clones here, not all; method: immunoSEQ multiplex PCR. The sample lists around 60,000 clones, approximately 92% occurring once. The specimen was CD4+ T cells from peripheral blood mononuclear cells, collected before pregnancy. The receptors stem from a female donor with multiple sclerosis, enrolled in a pregnancy study.

The genes are TRBV5-1 and TRBJ2-2; maybe TRBD1 (5 bases). This CDR3 has 16 residues. Germline V gene sequence: CDR1 SGHRS, CDR2 YFSETQ. V lost 2 bases, J lost 0 bases, and 11 bases lay in between. CDR3 loop: CASSLQAAANTGELFF. CDR3 DNA: TGCGCCAGCAGCTTACAGGCAGCAGCGAACACCGGGGAGCTGTTTTTT. Combining the CDR3 with reference TRBV5-1 and TRBJ2-2 gives the whole variable domain KAGVTQTPRYLIKTRGQQVTLSCSPISGHRSVSWYQQTPGQGLQFLFEYFSETQRNKGNFPGRFSGRQFSNSRSEMNVSTLELGDSALYLCASSLQAAANTGELFFGEGSRLTVL.

This rearrangement joins TRBV9 to TRBJ2-3, with D tentatively TRBD2 (6 bases). Germline V lookup: CDR1 SGDLS, CDR2 YYNGEE. V dropped 0 bases and J dropped 3 bases, with 11 bases sitting between them. CDR3 length: 15 amino acids. The CDR3 DNA reads TGTGCCAGCAGCGTAGCTCCTAGCGAAACAGATACGCAGTATTTT. Translating gives CASSVAPSETDTQYF. The full variable domain, in which reference TRBV9 and TRBJ2-3 provide the parts outside the CDR3, is DSGVTQTPKHLITATGQRVTLRCSPRSGDLSVYWYQQSLDQGLQFLIQYYNGEERAKGNILERFSAQQFPDLHSELNLSSLELGDSALYFCASSVAPSETDTQYFGPGTRLTVL.

The V and J genes are TRBV27 and TRBJ1-5, with D maybe TRBD1 (6 bases). V was cut by 6 bases and J by 11 bases, with 17 bases left in between. This CDR3 region has 13 residues. Germline V gives CDR1 MNHEY, CDR2 SMNVEV (reference sequence). CDR3: CASRLGRGEAQHF. DNA of the CDR3: TGTGCCAGCAGATTGGGCAGGGGAGAAGCCCAGCATTTT.

This chain joins TRBV28 and TRBJ2-1, with 9 bases aligning to TRBD2. Germline V gene sequence: CDR1 MDHEN, CDR2 SYDVKM. The V gene end was trimmed by 6 bases and the J gene end by 2 bases; junction bases not matched to a gene: 5. There are 15 residues in the CDR3. In DNA, the CDR3 is TGTGCCAGCAGAGCCCGGACTAGCGCCTACAATGAGCAGTTCTTC. Its protein product is CASRARTSAYNEQFF.

This clone was observed a handful of times. The chain combines TRBV5-1 with TRBJ2-2; 9 bases line up with TRBD2. CDR1 and CDR2 (germline): SGHRS, YFSETQ. The CDR3 spans 15 residues. J was trimmed by 9 bases and V by 2 bases; bases with no gene match: 8. The CDR3 loop is CASSLSGTSNRELFF. The CDR3 region has the DNA TGCGCCAGCAGCTTATCCGGGACTAGCAACAGGGAGCTGTTTTTT.

This clone is a singleton in its sample. This chain uses TRBV7-3 with TRBJ2-7, with TRBD1 identical over 7 bases. Unmatched junction bases numbered 15, after V lost 2 bases and J lost 5 bases. The CDR3 is 17 amino acids. The V gene's germline CDR1 is SGHTA and CDR2 FQGTGA. As DNA, the CDR3 is TGTGCCAGCAGCTTATCCCTCCTCCGGGACAGTCCCAACGAGCAGTACTTC. Amino acid sequence: CASSLSLLRDSPNEQYF. Together with reference TRBV7-3 and TRBJ2-7, the CDR3 gives the full variable domain: GAGVSQTPSNKVTEKGKYVELRCDPISGHTALYWYRQSLGQGPEFLIYFQGTGAADDSGLPNDRFFAVRPEGSVSTLKIQRTERGDSAVYLCASSLSLLRDSPNEQYFGPGTRLTVT.

The rearrangement links TRBV7-9 to TRBJ2-2; 14 nucleotides agree with TRBD2. Unmatched junction bases numbered 3, after V lost 4 bases and J lost 2 bases. Looked up from germline, CDR1 is SEHNR and CDR2 is FQNEAQ (reference sequence). The CDR3 extends over 17 amino acids. DNA of the CDR3: TGTGCCAGCAGCTACGGACTAGCGGGAGGCAACACCGGGGAGCTGTTTTTT. Its protein product is CASSYGLAGGNTGELFF.

This chain connects TRBV7-9 to TRBJ2-3; 10 bases are shared with TRBD2. CDR1 and CDR2 (germline): SEHNR, FQNEAQ (reference sequence). There are 15 residues in the CDR3. After removal of 1 base from V and 4 bases from J, the junction contained 2 bases not matched to a gene. CDR3 coding DNA: TGTGCCAGCAGCTTAGAAGCGGGAGGGGCAGATACGCAGTATTTT. Protein product: CASSLEAGGADTQYF. Full variable domain (outside the CDR3, taken from reference TRBV7-9 and TRBJ2-3): DTGVSQNPRHKITKRGQNVTFRCDPISEHNRLYWYRQTLGQGPEFLTYFQNEAQLEKSRLLSDRFSAERPKGSFSTLEIQRTEQGDSAMYLCASSLEAGGADTQYFGPGTRLTVL.

The chain links TRBV11-3 to TRBJ2-4; 10 bases line up with TRBD1. Per the germline V gene, CDR1 is SGHNT and CDR2 is YENEEA. The CDR3 is made up of 14 amino acids. V lost 3 bases, J lost 5 bases, and 1 base stayed unmatched. The CDR3 is CASSFGQGENIQYF. CDR3 coding DNA: TGTGCCAGCAGCTTCGGACAGGGGGAAAACATTCAGTACTTC.

This clone came up once. CDR3 amino acids: CASSQDLTANYGYTF. For the CDR3, the DNA is TGCGCCAGCAGCCAAGATCTTACAGCAAACTATGGCTACACCTTC. The chain combines TRBV4-1 with TRBJ1-2; the D is unclear. Germline V lookup: CDR1 MGHRA, CDR2 YSYEKL. The CDR3 spans 15 residues. Trimming removed 0 bases from V and 2 bases from J, with 10 bases in between.

The CDR3 here is CASTRDIEWRLGIQYF. Written as DNA, the CDR3 is TGTGCCAGCACCCGGGACATCGAGTGGAGGTTGGGCATTCAGTACTTC. This chain uses TRBV2 with TRBJ2-4; maybe TRBD1 (6 bases). V lost 7 bases and J lost 9, with 25 bases in between. Germline V gene lookup returns CDR1 SNHLY and CDR2 FYNNEI. The CDR3 is 16 residues long.

The chain is built from TRBV4-1 and TRBJ2-7, with 10 bases matching TRBD2. CDR3 length equals 15 residues. V lost 1 base and J lost 4; bases outside the gene matches: 4. The V gene's germline CDR1 is MGHRA and CDR2 YSYEKL. The CDR3 coding sequence is TGCGCCAGCAGCCAAGCTTCTAGCGGGGGATACGAGCAGTACTTC. Its protein is CASSQASSGGYEQYF.

This clone was seen only once. The CDR3 region has the DNA TGTGCCAGCAGCTCAGCGGACAGGGGGGATACGCAGTATTTT. Translation gives CASSSADRGDTQYF. The chain has TRBV7-2 and TRBJ2-3, with 10 bases lining up with TRBD1. CDR1 is SGHTA and CDR2 is FQGNSA in the germline V gene. The CDR3 runs to 14 residues. The ends lost 4 bases at V and 6 bases at J; junction bases unmatched: 4.

The chain has TRBV2 and TRBJ2-5; 8 bases line up with TRBD2. CDR1 is SNHLY and CDR2 is FYNNEI in the germline V gene. Trimming took 8 bases from V and 0 from J; bases not matched to a gene: 11. The CDR3 extends over 16 amino acids. CDR3 region: CASGNGRVGDQETQYF. The CDR3 region has the DNA TGTGCCAGCGGGAACGGGAGGGTGGGGGACCAAGAGACCCAGTACTTC. The full variable domain, with the rest looked up from reference TRBV2 and TRBJ2-5, is EPEVTQTPSHQVTQMGQEVILRCVPISNHLYFYWYRQILGQKVEFLVSFYNNEISEKSEIFDDQFSVERPDGSNFTLKIRSTKLEDSAMYFCASGNGRVGDQETQYFGPGTRLLVL.

V and J are TRBV18 and TRBJ1-1, with D tentatively TRBD1 (5 bases). Trimming removed 4 bases from V and 2 bases from J, with 20 bases in between. The CDR3 length is 17 residues. CDR1 is KGHSH and CDR2 is LQKENI in the germline V gene. CDR3 in DNA: TGTGCCAGCTCACGTATTAATCCCCAGGGTATCAACACTGAAGCTTTCTTT. Translation: CASSRINPQGINTEAFF.

The V gene is TRBV5-1, the J gene TRBJ2-5, with TRBD1 matching over 8 bases. Germline-derived CDR1 and CDR2 are SGHRS and YFSETQ. Unmatched junction bases numbered 4, after V lost 4 bases and J lost 2 bases. The CDR3 loop spans 14 amino acids. The CDR3 sequence is CASSVGQEQETQYF. CDR3 nucleotide sequence: TGCGCCAGCAGCGTGGGACAGGAGCAAGAGACCCAGTACTTC.

This chain uses TRBV19 with TRBJ1-1; 8 nucleotides match TRBD1. The CDR3 sequence is 14 residues long. The germline V gene has CDR1 LNHDA and CDR2 SQIVND (reference sequence). Trimming at V came to 5 bases and at J to 0 bases, leaving 2 bases not matched to a gene. The CDR3 region has the DNA TGTGCCAGTAGTGCCAGGGGGCTGAACACTGAAGCTTTCTTT. It translates to CASSARGLNTEAFF.

The chain employs TRBV5-4 and TRBJ2-2, with TRBD2 identical over 13 bases. Germline CDR1 SGHNT, CDR2 YYREEE (reference sequence). The CDR3 runs 18 residues. V was pared by 0 bases and J by 6 bases, with 8 bases of the junction left unmatched. CDR3 amino acids: CASSLEGWTSGRPGELFF. CDR3 coding DNA: TGTGCCAGCAGCTTGGAAGGGTGGACTAGCGGGAGACCCGGGGAGCTGTTTTTT.

This chain links TRBV28 with TRBJ2-7; the match to TRBD2 covers 7 bases. CDR1 MDHEN and CDR2 SYDVKM come from the germline V gene. The CDR3 has 13 amino acids. V gave up 6 bases and J gave up 4 bases; unmatched junction bases: 6. The CDR3 coding sequence is TGTGCCAGCAGAACTGGGGGGGGGTACGAGCAGTACTTC. This gives the protein CASRTGGGYEQYF.

The gene calls are TRBV28 and TRBJ1-5; D uncertain. Germline V gene data show CDR1 as MDHEN and CDR2 as SYDVKM. CDR3 length: 9 residues. V lost 10 bases, J lost 7 bases, and 5 bases lay in between. CDR3: CATGQPQHF. The CDR3 nucleotides are TGTGCCACAGGACAGCCCCAGCATTTT.

The chain carries TRBV4-3 and TRBJ1-2; 11 nucleotides match TRBD1. There are 15 residues in the CDR3. V lost 5 bases, J lost 4 bases, and 6 bases stayed unmatched. The V gene's germline CDR1 is LGHNA and CDR2 YSLEER. The CDR3 DNA follows: TGCGCCAGCAGCTTGGGGACAGGGGGTACCTATGGCTACACCTTC. Translating it yields CASSLGTGGTYGYTF.

This clone was counted only a few times. The chain combines TRBV7-2 with TRBJ1-5; D is undetermined. Germline CDR1 is SGHTA and CDR2 is FQGNSA. The CDR3 covers 15 residues. The V end was cut by 1 base, the J end by 6 bases, with 13 bases between. The DNA of the CDR3 is TGTGCCAGCAGCTTAGGGGCGGGGTTGGGTCAGCCCCAGCATTTT. This codes for CASSLGAGLGQPQHF.

V is TRBV2 and J is TRBJ1-2, with D possibly matching TRBD1 (6 bases). CDR1 is SNHLY and CDR2 is FYNNEI in the germline V gene. Trimming took off 5 bases at V and 8 bases at J, with 18 bases between the two ends. The length of the CDR3 is 14 residues. The CDR3 sequence: CASSLHRESFGYTF. The DNA for the CDR3 is TGTGCCAGCAGTCTCCACAGGGAATCGTTCGGCTACACCTTC.

V and J are TRBV5-4 and TRBJ2-2, with 11 bases matching TRBD1. CDR3 length equals 14 residues. CDR1 and CDR2 (germline): SGHNT, YYREEE (reference sequence). V was clipped by 6 bases and J by 4 bases; unmatched bases: 2. The CDR3 DNA follows: TGTGCCAGCAAGGGACAGGGGGGCACCGGGGAGCTGTTTTTT. Translated: CASKGQGGTGELFF.

This chain joins TRBV5-4 and TRBJ1-3; 7 bases agree with TRBD1. Germline V gene lookup returns CDR1 SGHNT and CDR2 YYREEE (reference sequence). CDR3 length: 14 amino acids. V lost 4 bases to trimming and J lost 4 bases; unmatched junction nucleotides: 5. DNA of the CDR3: TGTGCCAGCAGCAACCGACAGGGAGGAAACACCATATATTTT. As protein: CASSNRQGGNTIYF.

CDR3 residues: CASSLGDRASNQPQHF. In DNA form, the CDR3 reads TGTGCCAGCAGTTTGGGGGACAGGGCAAGCAATCAGCCCCAGCATTTT. The V gene is TRBV28, the J gene TRBJ1-5; 9 bases agree with TRBD1. V shed 3 bases, J shed 1 base, and the junction held 4 bases outside the gene matches. Germline V gene lookup returns CDR1 MDHEN and CDR2 SYDVKM. The CDR3 consists of 16 residues.